Presented here are 5 T cell receptor beta chains from one specimen sequenced in a study of cytomegalovirus exposure and HLA in healthy donors. The PCR made use of 60 Vbeta and 13 Jbeta primers. Repertoires were generated with immunoSEQ multiplex PCR, while TCRdb's copy carries only in-frame clones and drops some. Among about 120,000 clones listed, over 60% were seen once. Source material: PBMCs. These receptors were collected from a female donor in good health and CMV-seronegative.

This clone has a handful of counts. The chain couples TRBV10-3 to TRBJ1-2, with 7 nucleotides matching TRBD1. J gave up 8 bases and V 4 bases, and 13 bases lay outside the gene matches. Germline assignment: CDR1 ENHRY and CDR2 SYGVKD. CDR3 length: 15 residues. CDR3 sequence: CAISAWEGGMNGYTF. CDR3 bases: TGTGCCATCAGTGCCTGGGAAGGGGGCATGAACGGCTACACCTTC.

This sequence joins TRBV7-9 and TRBJ1-3, with TRBD1 matching over 7 bases. This CDR3 spans 13 amino acids. Germline assignment: CDR1 SEHNR and CDR2 FQNEAQ (reference sequence). This CDR3 reads CSGRTGRGNTIYF. CDR3 nucleotide sequence: TGTTCCGGCAGGACAGGTCGCGGAAACACCATATATTTT.

Regarding this clone: At the DNA level, this CDR3 is encoded by other sequences in the same sample as well. The J gene is TRBJ1-1, the V gene TRBV7-9; D possibly corresponds to TRBD1 (5 bases). Germline V gene data show CDR1 as SEHNR and CDR2 as FQNEAQ (reference sequence). The V end was cut by 1 base, the J end by 5 bases, with 8 bases between. This CDR3 spans 13 amino acids. Here the CDR3 reads CASSLGGGTEAFF. CDR3 in DNA: TGTGCCAGCAGCTTAGGGGGGGGGACTGAAGCTTTCTTT.

CDR3 loop: CATIGGGRANYGYTF. CDR3 nucleotide sequence: TGCGCCACCATCGGCGGGGGTAGAGCTAACTATGGCTACACCTTC. The chain is built from TRBV23-1 and TRBJ1-2, with TRBD1 as a possible D gene (5 bases). TRBV23-1 is annotated as an ORF whose role is uncertain. The CDR3 runs to 15 residues. V lost 10 bases and J lost 0, with 18 bases in between.

This clone was seen a few times. V usage is TRBV5-8 and J usage is TRBJ1-4, with 7 bases lining up with TRBD1. V was clipped by 4 bases and J by 5 bases; unmatched bases: 5. Germline CDR1 reads SGHTS; CDR2 reads YDEGEE. The CDR3 runs 14 residues. The CDR3 DNA is TGTGCCAGCAGCGGGGGACAGACGAATGAAAAACTGTTTTTT. The encoded protein is CASSGGQTNEKLFF.